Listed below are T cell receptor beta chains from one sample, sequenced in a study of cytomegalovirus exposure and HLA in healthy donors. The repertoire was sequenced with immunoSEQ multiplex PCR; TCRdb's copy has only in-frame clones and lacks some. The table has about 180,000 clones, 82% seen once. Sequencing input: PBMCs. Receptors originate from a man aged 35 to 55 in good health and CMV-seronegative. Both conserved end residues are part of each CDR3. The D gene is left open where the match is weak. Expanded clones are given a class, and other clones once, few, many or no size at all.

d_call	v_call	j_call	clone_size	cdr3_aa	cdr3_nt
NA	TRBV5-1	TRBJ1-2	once	CASSLTDGNYGYTF	TGCGCCAGCAGCTTGACCGACGGGAACTATGGCTACACCTTC
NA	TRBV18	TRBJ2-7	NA	CASSRAGSSYEQYF	TGTGCCAGCTCACGGGCGGGGAGCAGCTACGAGCAGTACTTC
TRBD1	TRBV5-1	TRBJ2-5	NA	CASRSGTGSQETQYF	TGCGCCAGCAGATCGGGGACAGGGAGTCAAGAGACCCAGTACTTC
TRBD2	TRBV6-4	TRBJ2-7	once	CASSASGGSNYEQYF	TGTGCCAGCAGTGCCAGCGGGGGGTCTAACTACGAGCAGTACTTC
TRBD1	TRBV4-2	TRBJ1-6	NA	CASSQETGNGSPLHF	TGTGCCAGCAGCCAGGAGACAGGGAATGGTTCACCCCTCCACTTT
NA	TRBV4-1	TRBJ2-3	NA	CASSGSSDTQYF	TGCGCCAGCAGCGGGAGTTCAGATACGCAGTATTTT
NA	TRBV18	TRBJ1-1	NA	CASSPTGNTEAFF	TGTGCCAGCTCACCCACAGGTAACACTGAAGCTTTCTTT
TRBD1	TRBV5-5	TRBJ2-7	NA	CASLKGQGSLEQYF	TGTGCCAGCCTCAAGGGACAGGGGAGTTTGGAGCAGTACTTC
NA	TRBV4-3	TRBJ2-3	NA	CASSQDWEDRGLGTQYF	TGCGCCAGCAGCCAAGATTGGGAGGACCGGGGATTAGGTACGCAGTATTTT
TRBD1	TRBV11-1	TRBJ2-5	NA	CASSGRDRGRETQYF	TGTGCCAGCAGCGGTCGGGACAGGGGACGGGAGACCCAGTACTTC
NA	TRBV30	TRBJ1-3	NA	CAWSVKVGFLDSGNTIYF	TGTGCCTGGAGTGTAAAAGTGGGCTTTTTGGACTCTGGAAACACCATATATTTT
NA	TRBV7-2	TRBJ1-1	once	CASSLVPGLNTEAFF	TGTGCCAGCAGCTTAGTCCCGGGGTTGAACACTGAAGCTTTCTTT
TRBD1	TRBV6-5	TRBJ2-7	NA	CASSLRTGSYEQYF	TGTGCCAGCAGTCTAAGGACAGGGTCGTACGAGCAGTACTTC
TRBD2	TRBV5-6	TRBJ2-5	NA	CASSPSGNQETQYF	TGTGCCAGCAGCCCTAGCGGGAACCAAGAGACCCAGTACTTC
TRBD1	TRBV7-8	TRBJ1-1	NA	CASSFSQGVSEAFF	TGTGCCAGCAGCTTCTCACAGGGGGTCTCTGAAGCTTTCTTT
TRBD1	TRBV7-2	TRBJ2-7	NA	CASGGDRGSGQYF	TGTGCCAGCGGCGGAGACAGGGGTTCGGGACAGTACTTC
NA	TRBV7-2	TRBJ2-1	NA	CASSLSTAGGEQFF	TGTGCCAGCAGCTTATCTACGGCCGGCGGAGAGCAGTTCTTC
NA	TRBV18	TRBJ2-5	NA	CASSPGHGETQYF	TGTGCCAGCTCACCGGGACACGGAGAGACCCAGTACTTC
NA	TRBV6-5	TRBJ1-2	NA	CASSPGVYGYTF	TGTGCCAGCAGCCCGGGGGTCTATGGCTACACCTTC
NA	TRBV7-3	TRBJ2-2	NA	CASSLRGGRVTGELFF	TGTGCCAGCAGCTTAAGGGGGGGGCGAGTCACCGGGGAGCTGTTTTTT
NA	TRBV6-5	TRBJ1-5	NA	CASRDGRRSNQPQHF	TGTGCCAGCAGGGATGGGAGACGTAGCAATCAGCCCCAGCATTTT
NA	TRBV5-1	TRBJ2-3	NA	CASSLPLGTGADTQYF	TGCGCCAGCAGCTTGCCCCTCGGGACTGGCGCAGATACGCAGTATTTT
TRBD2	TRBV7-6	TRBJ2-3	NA	CASSLGDYGTQYF	TGTGCCAGCAGCTTAGGGGACTACGGTACGCAGTATTTT
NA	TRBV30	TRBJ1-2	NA	CAWSKGNYGYTF	TGTGCCTGGAGCAAGGGGAACTATGGCTACACCTTC
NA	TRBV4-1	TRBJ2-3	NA	CASSHLGGSTDTQYF	TGCGCCAGCAGCCATCTAGGGGGAAGCACAGATACGCAGTATTTT
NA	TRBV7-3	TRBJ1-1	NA	CASSLGPPFLNTEAFF	TGTGCCAGCAGCTTGGGCCCCCCTTTTTTAAACACTGAAGCTTTCTTT
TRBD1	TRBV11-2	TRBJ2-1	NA	CASSSGTGNEQFF	TGTGCCAGCAGCTCTGGGACAGGGAATGAGCAGTTCTTC
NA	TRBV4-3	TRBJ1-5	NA	CASSQSVSAQPQHF	TGCGCCAGCAGCCAATCGGTCTCCGCTCAGCCCCAGCATTTT
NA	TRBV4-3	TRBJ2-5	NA	CASSQGYLVGETQYF	TGCGCCAGCAGCCAAGGCTACCTAGTTGGTGAGACCCAGTACTTC
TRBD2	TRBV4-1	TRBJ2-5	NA	CASSQTPREAGETQYF	TGCGCCAGCAGCCAAACTCCGCGGGAGGCGGGAGAGACCCAGTACTTC
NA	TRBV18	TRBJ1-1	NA	CASSPLTRNTEAFF	TGTGCCAGCTCACCACTCACAAGGAACACTGAAGCTTTCTTT
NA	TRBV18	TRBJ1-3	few	CASSPPGRGGSGNTIYF	TGTGCCAGCTCACCACCCGGCCGGGGTGGCTCTGGAAACACCATATATTTT
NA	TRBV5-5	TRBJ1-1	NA	CASSSRPDMNTEAFF	TGTGCCAGCAGCTCGCGCCCCGACATGAACACTGAAGCTTTCTTT
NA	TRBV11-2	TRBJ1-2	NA	CASSLAGVGNYGYTF	TGTGCCAGCAGCTTAGCAGGGGTCGGGAACTATGGCTACACCTTC
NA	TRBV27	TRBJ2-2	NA	CASSFSAGQGAIGELFF	TGTGCCAGCAGTTTTTCAGCGGGGCAGGGGGCGATCGGGGAGCTGTTTTTT
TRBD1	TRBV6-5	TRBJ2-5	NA	CASSYLIGVDRETQYF	TGTGCCAGCAGTTACCTCATTGGGGTGGACAGGGAGACCCAGTACTTC
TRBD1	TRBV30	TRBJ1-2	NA	CAWGQGSDGYTF	TGTGCCTGGGGACAGGGTTCGGATGGCTACACCTTC
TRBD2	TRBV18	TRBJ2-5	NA	CASSPQGLAGGETQYF	TGTGCCAGCTCACCTCAGGGACTAGCGGGAGGAGAGACCCAGTACTTC
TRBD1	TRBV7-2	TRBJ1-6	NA	CASSLDRGSNSPLHF	TGTGCCAGCAGCTTAGACAGGGGGTCTAATTCACCCCTCCACTTT
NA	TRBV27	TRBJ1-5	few	CASSPTSQVNQPQHF	TGTGCCAGCAGTCCCACTTCGCAGGTGAATCAGCCCCAGCATTTT
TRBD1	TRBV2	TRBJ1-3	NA	CASSDDRGSGNTIYF	TGTGCCAGCAGTGACGACAGGGGGAGTGGAAACACCATATATTTT
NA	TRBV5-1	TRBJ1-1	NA	CASSFGISNTEAFF	TGCGCCAGCAGCTTCGGGATATCTAACACTGAAGCTTTCTTT
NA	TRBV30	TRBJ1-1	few	CAWSSPGELNTEAFF	TGTGCCTGGAGTTCCCCTGGGGAGTTGAACACTGAAGCTTTCTTT
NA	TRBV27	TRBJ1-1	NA	CASSLGGQSTEAFF	TGTGCCAGCAGTTTGGGGGGGCAGAGCACTGAAGCTTTCTTT
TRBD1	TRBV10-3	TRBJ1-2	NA	CAISLRGTGIQSAGYTF	TGTGCCATCAGCCTCCGTGGGACAGGTATTCAATCTGCCGGCTACACCTTC
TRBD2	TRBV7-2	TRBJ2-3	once	CASSLGGALAGGSPSYF	TGTGCCAGCAGCCTAGGTGGGGCACTAGCGGGGGGGAGCCCCAGCTATTTT
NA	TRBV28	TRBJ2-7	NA	CASSLSGTYEQYF	TGTGCCAGCAGTTTATCAGGCACCTACGAGCAGTACTTC
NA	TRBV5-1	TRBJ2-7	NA	CASSLSGRQYEQYF	TGCGCCAGCAGCTTGTCCGGGAGACAATACGAGCAGTACTTC
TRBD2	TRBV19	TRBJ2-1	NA	CASSRRGTINVEQFF	TGTGCCAGTAGTAGGCGGGGGACCATAAATGTTGAGCAGTTCTTC
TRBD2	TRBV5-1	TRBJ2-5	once	CASSGGRIWAETQYF	TGCGCCAGCAGCGGCGGGAGAATTTGGGCGGAGACCCAGTACTTC
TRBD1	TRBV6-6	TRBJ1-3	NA	CASSPIGQGGNTIYF	TGTGCCAGCAGCCCAATAGGACAGGGAGGAAACACCATATATTTT
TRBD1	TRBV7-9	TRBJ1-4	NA	CASRRQGLVEKLFF	TGTGCCAGCAGACGACAGGGGTTGGTTGAAAAACTGTTTTTT
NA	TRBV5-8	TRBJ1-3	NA	CASKRRQPGNTIYF	TGTGCCAGCAAGAGGAGGCAGCCTGGAAACACCATATATTTT